Below, one TCR beta chain is given with its context. Its antigen is as yet unknown. Researchers report isolating at least 6.5 million PBMCs per sample. This entry comes from a study of blood T cells in healthy people across ages. Alongside a J-beta primer mix, a sample-barcoded 5' primer served in a second PCR lasting about 7 to 12 cycles. The template-switch adaptor, which had 12 random nucleotides, put a tag on each cDNA molecule. Researchers report that each sample yielded at least 3 million CDR3-containing paired-end reads. TCRdb analysed the 5' RACE reads with MiXCR anew, one entry per CDR3 protein. The sample holds around 620,000 distinct CDR3 sequences, about 26% seen once. Points from the study as a whole: Older age went with lower TCR beta diversity per million T cells, in a roughly linear way.

The CDR3 loop spans 16 amino acids. Between the trimmed V and J ends, which lost 3 bases and 0 bases, there was a span of 15 bases. The germline CDR1 and CDR2 sequences are SGDLS and YYNGEE. This sequence originates from a woman aged 70-85 years in good health. Sequences were obtained from blood. The chain employs TRBV9 and TRBJ1-1, with D possibly being TRBD1 (5 bases). The CDR3 nucleotides read TGTGCCAGCAGCGGGCGCAGGGTTGGGCTGAACACTGAAGCTTTCTTT. This encodes CASSGRRVGLNTEAFF.